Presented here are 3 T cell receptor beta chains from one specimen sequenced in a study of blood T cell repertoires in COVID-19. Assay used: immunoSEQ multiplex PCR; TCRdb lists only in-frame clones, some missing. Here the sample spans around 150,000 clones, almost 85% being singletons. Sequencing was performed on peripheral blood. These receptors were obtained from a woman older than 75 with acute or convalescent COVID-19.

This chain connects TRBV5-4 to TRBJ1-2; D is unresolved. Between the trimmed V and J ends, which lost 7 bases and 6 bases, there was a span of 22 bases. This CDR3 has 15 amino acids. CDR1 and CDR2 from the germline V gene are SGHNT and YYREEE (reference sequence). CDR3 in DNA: TGTGCCAGCTCCCCAAGGAACAGAAACTCAGATGGCTACACCTTC. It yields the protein CASSPRNRNSDGYTF.

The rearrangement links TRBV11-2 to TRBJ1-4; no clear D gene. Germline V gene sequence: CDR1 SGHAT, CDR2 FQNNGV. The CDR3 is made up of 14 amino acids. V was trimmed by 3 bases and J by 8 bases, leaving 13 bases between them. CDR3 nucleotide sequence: TGTGCCAGCAGCTTGGGAGGTTCTAGGGAAAAACTGTTTTTT. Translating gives CASSLGGSREKLFF.

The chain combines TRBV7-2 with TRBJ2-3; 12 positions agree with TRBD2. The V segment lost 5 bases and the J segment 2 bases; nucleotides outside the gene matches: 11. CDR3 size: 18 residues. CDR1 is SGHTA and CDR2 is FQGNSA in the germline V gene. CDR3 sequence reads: CASSQGLAGGRSTDTQYF. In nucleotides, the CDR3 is TGTGCCAGCAGCCAGGGGCTAGCGGGAGGGCGGTCCACAGATACGCAGTATTTT.